This T cell receptor beta chain was sequenced during a study of T cell changes during pregnancy in multiple sclerosis (dated by TCRdb to between 2017 and 2020). For the wider study: In women with multiple sclerosis, the researchers looked at how the T cell repertoire shifted as pregnancy progressed.

Library preparation used the immunoSEQ multiplex PCR assay. TCRdb carries this immuneACCESS record with in-frame sequences only. Its versions omit some clonotypes, under half of them owing to an unresolved V gene in the studies checked, with the rest unexplained. The sample records tens of thousands of clones, 88% of which are singletons. The ten most abundant clones make up over 1.5% of the sample. V and J are truncated by 8 bases and 4 bases respectively, leaving an intervening sequence of 12 bases. The CDR3, from cysteine to phenylalanine, totals 13 residues. Solely the CDR3 DNA is kept, with 39 bases framed from the first base. The germline V gene (reference sequence) specifies MNHEY as CDR1 and SMNVEV as CDR2. In the case of this clone: Its specific antigen is unknown. Nothing much larger sits one base from this clone, and base qualities are not available.

This specimen was peripheral blood, taken in the first trimester of pregnancy. The chain couples TRBV27 to TRBJ1-3; possibly the D gene is TRBD1, per 5 matching bases. This TCR derives from a female donor with multiple sclerosis, enrolled in a pregnancy study. The sequence in DNA is TGTGCCAGCGGACAAAGGGGAGGAAACACCATATATTTT. It codes for CASGQRGGNTIYF.